This entry is about one T cell receptor (beta chain). Its antigen is unknown. Base-call qualities are not available, and no considerably larger clone is one nucleotide away. Receptor libraries were prepared by the immunoSEQ multiplex PCR assay. For the multiplex PCR, a mixture combining 60 forward primers for TCR Vbeta segments and 13 reverse primers for TCR Jbeta segments was used. The CDR3 region of rearranged TCR beta genes was amplified from genomic DNA by a multiplex PCR assay. On the Illumina HiSeq System, the amplified TCR beta libraries were sequenced as 87-base-pair reads. The paper's processing steps were these. Across the 500 to 750 repertoires, a later analysis counted tens of millions of unique TCR beta chains, roughly 11 million of which were shared by at least two donors. To remove PCR and sequencing errors, raw reads were error-corrected and collapsed into unique sequences using a nearest-neighbor algorithm that merged closely related sequences. V, D and J gene segments were assigned by aligning CDR3 sequences to IMGT reference sequences. For a sequence to be retained, a match of at least six nucleotides to both a V gene segment and a J gene segment was required. Rearrangements were called productive when the CDR3 lacked stop codons and stayed in frame with V and J; all others were non-productive. CDR3 was defined by IMGT convention, running from the second conserved V-encoded cysteine to the conserved J-encoded phenylalanine. The earlier analysis of roughly 590 of the donors excluded any sequence lacking an unambiguous match to a single V gene segment. An earlier analysis of a few hundred of the donors called V segments functional above 56.7% productive rearrangements and segregating when the between-donor standard deviation exceeded 5%. A statistical classification framework was built for diagnosing cytomegalovirus status from the catalog of TCR beta chain sequences. In a later analysis, TCR nucleotide sequences were compared against IMGT/GENE-DB human TR gene sequences so that V and J genes could be assigned. The TCRdist pipeline was used in a later analysis to assign CDR3 sequences and most-parsimonious VDJ recombination scenarios. In a later analysis, each TCR beta chain was defined by its CDR3 amino acid sequence together with its V-gene family, and reads without a unique V-gene family were excluded. In a later analysis, nearly 600 highly shared, low-generation-probability nucleotide sequences were removed to address suspected cross-contamination and a sequencing artifact. A later analysis calculated a clonal expansion index for each public chain from normalized within-repertoire ranks of inferred template counts. In a later analysis, generation probabilities were computed using a VDJ recombination model fitted to out-of-frame rearrangements, and the results were checked against IGoR. In a later analysis, TCR-TCR, TCR-HLA and TCR-CMV co-occurrence was scored with hypergeometric tests, and a repertoire-size bias correction was applied to TCR pairs. A later analysis estimated false discovery rates by permuting HLA or CMV assignments 20 times. In a later analysis, co-occurring TCRs were grouped with DBSCAN, and TCRdist sequence similarity was added when clustering was performed within HLA-allele-positive subsets. Co-occurrence clustering excluded repertoires with fewer than 30,000 or more than 120,000 public chains, plus five with anomalous nucleotide sharing. As stored in TCRdb, this immuneACCESS dataset retains in-frame rearrangements with V and J assigned. A fraction of the clones does not appear; measured against another copy, unresolved V genes explain less than half of the discrepancy, and the remainder lacks a known reason. For V, J and clone size, that table is used; D and trimming come from the DNA. Here the sample has some 100,000 clones; around three quarters occur a single time. The ten largest clones take up approximately 3.3% of the sample.

In total, approximately 690 healthy bone marrow donors made up the cohort. At the time of sampling, every cohort member was nominally healthy, though immune exposures that went unrecorded were likely present. The donor tested CMV seropositive and was one of the 289 seropositive cohort members. A peripheral blood sample was collected from each donor, and TCR beta sequencing was performed on peripheral blood mononuclear cells. Genomic DNA extraction from the blood cell samples was performed with the Qiagen DNeasy Blood Extraction Kit. Trimming accounts for 8 bases at V and 6 bases at J, while the number of junction bases matched to no gene is 8. From the cysteine through the phenylalanine, the CDR3 covers 13 amino acids. This entry keeps only the CDR3 DNA: 39 bases, framed from base 1. Based on the germline V gene (reference sequence), the CDR1 and CDR2 sequences are LNHDA and SQIVND. This entry is derived from a study of cytomegalovirus exposure and HLA in healthy donors (dated by TCRdb to the late 2010s). The study in broad terms: In an earlier analysis of 550 to 750 of the donors, 276 Gb of sequence data and 100 million or so unique TCR beta sequences from roughly 200 million T cells were reported. Across approximately 400 genotyped donors of the cohort, an average of about 220,000 unique TCR beta nucleotide sequences per donor were sequenced, and 15% to 20% of those sequences were non-productive. Along with the approximately 700-subject first cohort, a separate validation cohort of approximately 110 different subjects was used. The T cell repertoires of under 700 subjects were profiled by immunosequencing and related to cytomegalovirus serostatus. To predict cytomegalovirus infection status, the study brought together high-throughput TCR immunosequencing, statistical association of individual TCRs with disease status, and machine learning. Typing coverage varied by locus: roughly 629-640 donors for A, B, C, DRB1 and DQB1; more than 500 for DQA1; more than 600 for DPA1; 450 to 480 for DPB1. Rather than using new phenotypic data, the later analysis identified candidate immune exposures from TCR beta sequences and from how often those sequences occurred across donors. The aim of the study was to test whether cataloging public T cell receptors could identify signatures of past pathogen exposure. Genome-wide SNP genotypes for about 60% of the roughly 700 donors were used in a later genetic analysis, which treated that subset as a discovery cohort. Of the 350 to 450 genotyped donors, roughly 80% were placed in the genetic ancestry cluster associated with self-reported Caucasian donors. In an earlier analysis of 587 of the donors, high-throughput TCR beta sequencing was used to judge whether each TCR beta V gene segment behaved as functional or pseudogenic. Alongside the repertoire data, information on donor age, sex, ethnicity and CMV serostatus was compiled. Both class I and class II loci were covered by HLA typing, at four-digit resolution. All discovery cohort repertoires had been generated on a single sequencing platform. Roughly 300 gigabases of sequencing data and around 85 million unique TCR sequences made up an early release that covered several hundred HLA-typed donors. A later analysis re-examined previously published TCR beta repertoires from several hundred donors and added high-resolution HLA genotyping to investigate patterns of TCR occurrence. Several DR-DQ haplotypes were treated as single units for association and clustering because of strong linkage in the cohort.

The paper as a whole reports these results and caveats: Compared with the approximately 670-donor mean, donors in an Asian-associated ancestry cluster had fewer N-insertions in productive TCRs, according to a later genetic analysis. Roughly uniform sequencing depth across donors was assumed in presence/absence analyses, although this assumption may not hold. Because some donors lacked HLA typing at each locus, the association tests relied only on the typed subset. A cluster of highly shared sequence variants was judged likely to represent a technical artifact of the sequencing pipeline. According to a later analysis, TCR association rates differed among HLA loci, with DRB1 alleles showing the most associated TCRs and HLA-C alleles showing the fewest. Three of the identified cytomegalovirus-associated TCR beta chains were confirmed in vitro to be specific for cytomegalovirus antigens. Linkage disequilibrium might explain the correlated functional status among segregating V segments, but an unknown experimental factor could not be ruled out. In a later analysis, some 18,000 TCR beta sequences were associated with specific HLA alleles at a false discovery rate of 0.05. A later analysis reported that several top co-occurrence clusters appeared linked to parvovirus B19, influenza, CMV and Epstein-Barr virus. V-gene and J-gene trimming of TCR beta chains was associated with a missense DCLRE1C variant in a later genetic analysis, and the association was replicated in an independent cohort. A further reported finding was that TCR beta sequences accurately predicted the HLA-A and HLA-B alleles for most subjects in the first cohort. According to the authors, the approach could potentially be generalized to other disease states and immunological phenotypes. The 87-base-pair reads could not distinguish some IMGT-functional V segments, including TRBV6-2 and TRBV6-3, so those segments were excluded. Immune exposure information for the cohort was limited to CMV serostatus. Only TCR beta chains were sequenced in this cohort, and the absence of alpha or paired-chain data limited detectable features. A total of 150 to 200 TCR beta chains were listed by the study as associated with cytomegalovirus. A later analysis found that most CMV-associated TCR beta chains appeared HLA-restricted, with HLA associations seemingly driven largely by CMV exposure. Because counts were too low, about 18 rarely observed V segments, including chromosome 9 orphons, were excluded from the earlier analysis of a few hundred of the donors. Most TCR sequences were observed very rarely across donors, whereas some public TCRs were present in many individuals. In a later analysis, HLA-associated TCR beta chains were found to be more clonally expanded and to have lower generation probabilities than equally common non-associated chains. In an earlier analysis of some 500 of the donors, most TCR beta V segments appeared in productive rearrangements about 87% or about 30% of the time, broadly matching IMGT annotations. When HLA alleles, especially DR and DQ, strongly co-occurred, TCR associations were difficult to assign to individual alleles. The classifier was reported to diagnose cytomegalovirus status with high specificity and sensitivity in both the original cohort and the validation cohort.

The material sequenced was PBMCs. This sequence uses TRBV19 and TRBJ2-7, with 9 bases aligning to TRBD1. The TCR comes from a male donor in good health and CMV-seropositive. The CDR3 corresponds to CASEGDRVSEQYF. The nucleotide sequence is TGTGCCAGTGAAGGGGACAGGGTGAGCGAGCAGTACTTC.